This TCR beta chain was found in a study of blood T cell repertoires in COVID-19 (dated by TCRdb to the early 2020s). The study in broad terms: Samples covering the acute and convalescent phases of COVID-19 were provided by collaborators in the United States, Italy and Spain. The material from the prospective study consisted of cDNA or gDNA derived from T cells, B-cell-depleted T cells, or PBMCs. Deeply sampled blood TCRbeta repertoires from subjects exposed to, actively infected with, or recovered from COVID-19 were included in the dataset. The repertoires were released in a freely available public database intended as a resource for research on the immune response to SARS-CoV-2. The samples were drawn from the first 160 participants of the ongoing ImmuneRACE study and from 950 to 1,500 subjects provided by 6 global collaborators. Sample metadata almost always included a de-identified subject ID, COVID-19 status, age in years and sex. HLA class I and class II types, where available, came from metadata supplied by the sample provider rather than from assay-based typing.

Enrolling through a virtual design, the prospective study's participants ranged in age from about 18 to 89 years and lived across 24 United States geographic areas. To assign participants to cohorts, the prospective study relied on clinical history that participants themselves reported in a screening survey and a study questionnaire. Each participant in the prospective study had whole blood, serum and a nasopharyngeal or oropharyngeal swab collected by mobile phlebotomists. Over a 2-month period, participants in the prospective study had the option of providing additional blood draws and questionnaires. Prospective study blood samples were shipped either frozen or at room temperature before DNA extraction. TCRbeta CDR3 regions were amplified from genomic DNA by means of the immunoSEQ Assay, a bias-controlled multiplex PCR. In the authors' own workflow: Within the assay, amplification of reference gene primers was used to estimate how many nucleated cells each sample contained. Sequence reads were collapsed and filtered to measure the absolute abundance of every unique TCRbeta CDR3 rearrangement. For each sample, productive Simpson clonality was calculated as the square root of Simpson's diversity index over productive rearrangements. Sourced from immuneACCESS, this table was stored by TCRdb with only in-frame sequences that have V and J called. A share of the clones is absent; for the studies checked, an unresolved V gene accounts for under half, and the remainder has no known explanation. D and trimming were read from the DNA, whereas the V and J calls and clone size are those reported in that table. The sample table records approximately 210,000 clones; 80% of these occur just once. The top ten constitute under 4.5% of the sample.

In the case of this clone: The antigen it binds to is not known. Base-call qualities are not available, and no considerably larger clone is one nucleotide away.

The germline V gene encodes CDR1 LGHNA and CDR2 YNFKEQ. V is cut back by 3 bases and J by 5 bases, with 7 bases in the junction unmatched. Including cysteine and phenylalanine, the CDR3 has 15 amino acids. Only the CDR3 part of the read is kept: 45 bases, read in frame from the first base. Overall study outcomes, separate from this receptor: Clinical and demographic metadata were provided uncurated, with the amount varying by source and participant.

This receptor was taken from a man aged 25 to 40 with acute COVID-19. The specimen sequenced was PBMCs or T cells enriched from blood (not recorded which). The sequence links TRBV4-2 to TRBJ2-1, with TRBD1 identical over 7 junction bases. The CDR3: CASSHTGTADNEQFF. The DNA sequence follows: TGTGCCAGCAGCCACACCGGGACAGCGGACAATGAGCAGTTCTTC.